These T cell receptor beta chains were read from a single sample in a study of blood T cells in healthy people across ages. From the 5' RACE reads, TCRdb called clonotypes with MiXCR, one entry per CDR3 protein. This table has 800,000 or so distinct CDR3 sequences, more than 20% appearing once. This same sample was also taken into another study, of T cells of mothers and their children.

Material for sequencing was blood. All receptors come from a boy aged 5-17 years in good health. CDR3s include the opening cysteine and the closing phenylalanine or tryptophan. The D gene is left open where the match is weak. Size tells how often a clone was seen (once, few, many) or the class of an expanded clone, and some rows leave it out.

size	J	V	D	CDR3	DNA
-	TRBJ2-4	TRBV6-5	-	CASSSAGNIQYF	TGTGCCAGCTCTAGTGCGGGGAACATTCAGTACTTC
-	TRBJ2-7	TRBV5-1	-	CASSSGRAYDEQYF	TGCGCCAGCAGCAGTGGCAGGGCATACGACGAGCAGTACTTC
-	TRBJ1-6	TRBV5-6	-	CASKGSSYNSPLHF	TGTGCCAGCAAAGGGAGCTCCTATAATTCACCCCTCCACTTT
few	TRBJ2-7	TRBV29-1	-	CSVVSGSSSYEQYF	TGTAGCGTTGTTAGCGGCTCTAGCTCCTACGAGCAGTACTTC
-	TRBJ1-3	TRBV7-8	TRBD1	CASSLVKGDRNGNTIYF	TGTGCCAGCAGCTTAGTGAAGGGGGACAGGAATGGAAACACCATATATTTT
-	TRBJ2-3	TRBV29-1	-	CSLRDGGMDTQYF	TGCAGCCTCCGGGACGGCGGGATGGATACGCAGTATTTT
-	TRBJ2-7	TRBV7-9	-	CASSLLVLEQYF	TGTGCCAGCAGCCTATTGGTCCTCGAGCAGTACTTC
-	TRBJ1-1	TRBV18	TRBD1	CASSATGGLTEAFF	TGTGCCAGCTCAGCGACAGGGGGCCTAACTGAAGCTTTCTTT
-	TRBJ2-3	TRBV5-1	TRBD2	CASSRGLAGDTDTQYF	TGCGCCAGCAGCAGGGGACTAGCGGGCGACACAGATACGCAGTATTTT
-	TRBJ1-2	TRBV28	-	CASSIWTSSLGYTF	TGTGCCAGCAGTATCTGGACCTCCTCTCTGGGCTACACCTTC
few	TRBJ1-6	TRBV7-9	-	CASSTAAGGSPLHF	TGTGCCAGCAGCACGGCAGCCGGCGGTTCACCCCTCCACTTT
few	TRBJ2-7	TRBV20-1	-	CSAEDGGTGHPAEQYF	TGCAGTGCTGAAGACGGGGGGACAGGCCATCCTGCCGAGCAGTACTTC
-	TRBJ1-2	TRBV28	-	CASSSTDRRNYGHTF	TGTGCCAGCAGTTCGACGGACAGAAGAAACTATGGCCACACCTTC
once	TRBJ2-7	TRBV6-6	-	CASSYPQGGLNEQYF	TGTGCCAGCAGTTATCCGCAGGGGGGACTCAACGAGCAGTACTTC
few	TRBJ2-5	TRBV6-2/TRBV6-3	-	CASSYSLIQETQYF	TGTGCCAGCAGTTACTCTCTTATACAAGAGACCCAGTACTTC
-	TRBJ1-1	TRBV6-4	-	CASSDPMWAYPAAEAFF	TGTGCCAGCAGTGACCCGATGTGGGCCTACCCGGCCGCTGAAGCTTTCTTT
-	TRBJ2-5	TRBV7-2	TRBD2	CASSSERGGGSTQYF	TGTGCCAGCAGCTCTGAGCGGGGGGGCGGGAGTACCCAGTACTTC
-	TRBJ2-1	TRBV6-5	TRBD2	CASSFYVSGGRDNEQFF	TGTGCCAGCAGTTTCTACGTTAGCGGGGGGCGAGACAATGAGCAGTTCTTC
few	TRBJ2-7	TRBV9	-	CASNEWGTDSYEQYF	TGTGCCAGCAACGAATGGGGGACGGATTCCTACGAGCAGTACTTC
-	TRBJ2-7	TRBV7-2	-	CASSLSWGHEQYF	TGTGCCAGCAGCTTATCGTGGGGGCACGAGCAGTACTTC
few	TRBJ1-1	TRBV13	-	CASSPRTGPQEAFF	TGTGCCAGCAGCCCCAGAACAGGGCCGCAAGAAGCTTTCTTT
few	TRBJ2-4	TRBV18	-	CASSPPVADIQYF	TGTGCCAGCTCACCACCGGTAGCGGACATTCAGTACTTC
-	TRBJ1-3	TRBV6-2/TRBV6-3	-	CASSYDPTDRSYSGNTIYF	TGTGCCAGCAGTTATGACCCCACCGACAGAAGCTACTCTGGAAACACCATATATTTT
-	TRBJ2-7	TRBV7-2	-	CASSLAGIGWVGEQYF	TGTGCCAGCAGCTTAGCAGGCATAGGCTGGGTAGGGGAGCAGTACTTC
many	TRBJ2-5	TRBV7-2	TRBD2	CASSPSGSWETQYF	TGTGCCAGCAGTCCTAGCGGGAGTTGGGAGACCCAGTACTTC
-	TRBJ2-3	TRBV20-1	TRBD2	CSARRLAGADTQYF	TGCAGTGCTAGAAGACTAGCGGGGGCAGATACGCAGTATTTT
few	TRBJ2-1	TRBV3-1	-	CASLGRISGEQFF	TGTGCCAGCCTGGGACGCATTTCTGGCGAGCAGTTCTTC
few	TRBJ2-7	TRBV7-9	-	CASSPITGSPYEQYF	TGTGCCAGCAGCCCCATAACCGGGAGCCCCTACGAGCAGTACTTC
-	TRBJ1-2	TRBV7-8	-	CASSPITGYYGYTF	TGTGCCAGCAGCCCAATCACAGGGTACTATGGCTACACCTTC
-	TRBJ2-3	TRBV7-2	TRBD2	CASSLIRLAGGRQDTQYF	TGTGCCAGCAGCTTAATTCGGCTAGCGGGGGGGCGGCAAGATACGCAGTATTTT
few	TRBJ1-1	TRBV20-1	-	CSVRGGLNTEAFF	TGCAGTGTCAGAGGAGGTCTGAACACTGAAGCTTTCTTT
many	TRBJ2-1	TRBV7-9	TRBD1	CASSRPGTVNNEQFF	TGTGCCAGCAGCCGTCCCGGGACAGTGAACAATGAGCAGTTCTTC
-	TRBJ2-4	TRBV20-1	TRBD2	CSARSLSGSIKNIQYF	TGCAGTGCTAGATCCCTTAGCGGGAGTATAAAAAACATTCAGTACTTC
few	TRBJ1-1	TRBV11-1	-	CASSLLDVGTEAFF	TGTGCCAGCAGCCTTCTAGATGTGGGGACTGAAGCTTTCTTT
-	TRBJ1-5	TRBV6-2/TRBV6-3	-	CASTLTGYNQPQHF	TGTGCCAGCACCTTAACTGGGTACAATCAGCCCCAGCATTTT
-	TRBJ1-2	TRBV28	TRBD1	CASSQTGIVYGYTF	TGTGCCAGCAGTCAGACAGGGATCGTCTATGGCTACACCTTC
-	TRBJ1-2	TRBV5-1	-	CASSPTRTASYGYTF	TGCGCCAGCAGCCCTACCCGGACAGCTAGCTATGGCTACACCTTC
-	TRBJ1-1	TRBV30	-	CARGGGNTEAFF	TGTGCCCGCGGGGGAGGGAACACTGAAGCTTTCTTT
-	TRBJ2-5	TRBV7-2	TRBD1	CASSLRAQGQGETQYF	TGTGCCAGCAGCTTAAGAGCACAGGGGCAGGGGGAGACCCAGTACTTC
-	TRBJ1-4	TRBV7-8	TRBD1	CASSSGTGKGVGEKLFF	TGTGCCAGCAGCTCAGGGACAGGGAAAGGGGTTGGCGAAAAACTGTTTTTT
-	TRBJ2-5	TRBV20-1	TRBD1	CSAYGTAKETQYF	TGCAGTGCTTACGGGACAGCAAAAGAGACCCAGTACTTC
once	TRBJ1-1	TRBV20-1	-	CSARAGAKNTEAFF	TGCAGTGCTAGAGCGGGTGCGAAGAACACTGAAGCTTTCTTT
-	TRBJ2-7	TRBV7-9	-	CASSSTSHRDGSYEQYF	TGTGCCAGCAGCTCTACTTCCCACCGGGACGGATCCTACGAGCAGTACTTC
few	TRBJ2-2	TRBV28	-	CASSRRTNTGELFF	TGTGCCAGCAGTAGGAGGACGAACACCGGGGAGCTGTTTTTT
-	TRBJ2-1	TRBV5-1	TRBD2	CASSPLGTSGSSSYNEQFF	TGCGCCAGCAGCCCCCTCGGGACTAGCGGGAGTAGCTCCTACAATGAGCAGTTCTTC
few	TRBJ1-2	TRBV6-5	-	CASSYSFGGSNYGYTF	TGTGCCAGCAGTTACTCTTTTGGGGGCTCCAACTATGGCTACACCTTC
-	TRBJ2-7	TRBV7-2	TRBD2	CASSLSPLTSGEQYF	TGTGCCAGCAGCTTATCCCCCTTGACTAGCGGGGAGCAGTACTTC
-	TRBJ2-2	TRBV9	TRBD2	CASSVDRLAGGNTGELFF	TGTGCCAGCAGCGTAGATCGACTAGCGGGGGGAAACACCGGGGAGCTGTTTTTT
few	TRBJ2-7	TRBV29-1	TRBD2	CSVVLAGSSYEQYF	TGCAGCGTGGTACTAGCGGGGTCTTCCTACGAGCAGTACTTC
-	TRBJ1-5	TRBV3-1	TRBD1	CASSQFGGDRVDQPQHF	TGTGCCAGCAGCCAATTTGGGGGCGACAGGGTTGATCAGCCCCAGCATTTT
-	TRBJ1-2	TRBV28	TRBD1	CASATVTGFPNYGYTF	TGTGCCAGCGCGACGGTGACAGGGTTCCCTAACTATGGCTACACCTTC
few	TRBJ1-1	TRBV28	-	CASSPLGGGGNTEAFF	TGTGCCAGCAGCCCTTTAGGTGGGGGAGGTAACACTGAAGCTTTCTTT
-	TRBJ2-3	TRBV28	TRBD1	CASSPGGLSTDTQYF	TGTGCCAGCAGTCCAGGGGGCCTTAGCACAGATACGCAGTATTTT
-	TRBJ2-7	TRBV29-1	-	CSVAPGTNYEQHF	-
-	TRBJ2-5	TRBV5-1	-	CASRPAPPETQYF	TGCGCCAGCAGACCAGCTCCTCCGGAGACCCAGTACTTC